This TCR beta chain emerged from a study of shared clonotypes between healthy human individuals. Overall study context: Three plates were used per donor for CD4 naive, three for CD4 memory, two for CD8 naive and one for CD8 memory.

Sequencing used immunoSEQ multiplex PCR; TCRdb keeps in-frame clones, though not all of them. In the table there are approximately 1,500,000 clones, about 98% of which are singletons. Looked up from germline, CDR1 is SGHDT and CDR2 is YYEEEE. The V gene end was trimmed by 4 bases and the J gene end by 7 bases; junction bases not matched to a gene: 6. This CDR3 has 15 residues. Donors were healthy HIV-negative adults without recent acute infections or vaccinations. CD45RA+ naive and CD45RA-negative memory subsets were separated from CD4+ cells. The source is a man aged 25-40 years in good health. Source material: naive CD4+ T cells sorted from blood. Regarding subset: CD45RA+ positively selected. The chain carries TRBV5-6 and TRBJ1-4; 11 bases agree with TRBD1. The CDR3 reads CASSLGQGGSEKLFF. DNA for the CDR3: TGTGCCAGCAGCCTGGGACAGGGGGGGAGTGAAAAACTGTTTTTT.